This TCR beta chain was sequenced in a study of cytomegalovirus exposure and HLA in healthy donors. General observations from the study: Reported results showed that the classifier diagnosed cytomegalovirus status with high specificity and sensitivity. It was shown in a later analysis that HLA-associated TCR beta chains were more clonally expanded than other, equally common chains.

Germline V gives CDR1 SGHNT, CDR2 YYREEE (reference sequence). The CDR3 extends over 15 amino acids. Each donor's status was that of a healthy bone marrow donor. PCR involved 60 Vbeta and 13 Jbeta primers. TCRdb keeps only in-frame clones here, not all; method: immunoSEQ multiplex PCR. The top ten clones hold 2.8% of a sample with around 150,000 clones, around 68% of them seen once. A word on this clone: Its antigen is still unknown. One end of the junction is discordant with germline, which a read error may explain.

The V call is TRBV5-4, the J call TRBJ2-7; a possible D gene is TRBD2 (5 bases). The sequence was obtained from a woman in her thirties or forties in good health and CMV-seropositive. Source material: PBMCs. The CDR3 is CASSQAAESSYEQYF. CDR3 bases: TGCGCCAGCAGCCAAGCGGCGGAGAGCTCCTACGAGCAGTACTTC. The variable domain in full, with the rest retrieved from reference TRBV5-4 and TRBJ2-7, is ETGVTQSPTHLIKTRGQQVTLRCSSQSGHNTVSWYQQALGQGPQFIFQYYREEENGRGNFPPRFSGLQFPNYSSELNVNALELDDSALYLCASSQAAESSYEQYFGPGTRLTVT.